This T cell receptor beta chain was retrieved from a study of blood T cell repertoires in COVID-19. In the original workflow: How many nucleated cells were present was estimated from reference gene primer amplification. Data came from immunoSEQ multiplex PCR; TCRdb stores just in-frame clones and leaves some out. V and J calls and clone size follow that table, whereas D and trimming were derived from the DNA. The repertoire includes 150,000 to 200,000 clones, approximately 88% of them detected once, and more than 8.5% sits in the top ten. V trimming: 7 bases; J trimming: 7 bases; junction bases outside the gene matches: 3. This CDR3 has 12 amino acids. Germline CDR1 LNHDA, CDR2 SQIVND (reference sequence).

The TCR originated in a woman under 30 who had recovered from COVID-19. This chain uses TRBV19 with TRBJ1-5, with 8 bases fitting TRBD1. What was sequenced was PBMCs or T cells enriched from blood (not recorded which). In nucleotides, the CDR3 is TGTGCCAGTAACAGGGGGGTCCAGCCCCAGCATTTT. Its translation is CASNRGVQPQHF. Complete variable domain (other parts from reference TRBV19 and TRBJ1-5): DGGITQSPKYLFRKEGQNVTLSCEQNLNHDAMYWYRQDPGQGLRLIYYSQIVNDFQKGDIAEGYSVSREKKESFPLTVTSAQKNPTAFYLCASNRGVQPQHFGDGTRLSIL.